The 3 T cell receptor beta chains in this list originate from one sample, sequenced in a study of sequential checkpoint blockade in melanoma. Clones were read by immunoSEQ multiplex PCR, and TCRdb kept only the in-frame ones, dropping some. Of roughly 28,000 clones in the sample, around 77% were seen once. Sample treatment: randomized to nivolumab then ipilimumab (arm A) or the reverse (arm B). The sequenced sample was CD8+ T cells sorted from blood (inferred from file names), obtained from a patient given nivolumab and ipilimumab in sequence. The receptors shown here come from a human donor with melanoma.

The DNA for the CDR3 is TGCAGCGTCCCCGGGACAGGGAGCTCTGGGGCCAACGTCCTGACTTTC. The encoded protein is CSVPGTGSSGANVLTF. The chain uses TRBV29-1 and TRBJ2-6; 9 positions agree with TRBD1. In germline, CDR1 is SQVTM, CDR2 ANQGSEA. The CDR3 length is 16 residues. The V segment lost 6 bases and the J segment 0 bases; nucleotides outside the gene matches: 6. The full variable domain, in which reference TRBV29-1 and TRBJ2-6 provide the parts outside the CDR3, is SAVISQKPSRDICQRGTSLTIQCQVDSQVTMMFWYRQQPGQSLTLIATANQGSEATYESGFVIDKFPISRPNLTFSTLTVSNMSPEDSSIYLCSVPGTGSSGANVLTFGAGSRLTVL.

This chain joins TRBV6-5 and TRBJ2-7; weak D call: TRBD1 (6 bases). Trimming cost V 6 bases and J 3 bases, with 18 bases left between them. The CDR3 runs 15 residues. Germline lookup yields CDR1 MNHEY and CDR2 SVGAGI. The CDR3 spells CASSEPRDTYYEQYF. DNA of the CDR3: TGTGCCAGCAGCGAACCCCGGGACACCTACTACGAGCAGTACTTC.

CDR3 in DNA: TGTGCCACTCAGGGGGGTACGTGGGGGGCCAACGTCCTGACTTTC. It yields the protein CATQGGTWGANVLTF. The rearrangement joins TRBV15 to TRBJ2-6; weak D call: TRBD1 (7 bases). V was pared by 9 bases and J by 4 bases, with 16 bases between. The CDR3 has 15 residues. Germline CDR1 LNHNV, CDR2 YYDKDF (reference sequence).